A selection of T cell receptor beta chains follows, all from one sample in a study of blood T cell repertoires in COVID-19. Profiled with immunoSEQ multiplex PCR; TCRdb holds only in-frame clones, not every one. The table lists around 110,000 clones, about nine tenths of them singletons. Source material: peripheral blood. The receptors here all came from a human donor with active COVID-19. The donor label of this sample is uncertain. Each CDR3 is given with its conserved first and last residue.

v_call | cdr3_aa
TRBV7-8 | CASSVAGGRETQYF
TRBV27 | CASRPMGRNTGELFF
TRBV7-2 | CASSLVSGSGYEQYF
TRBV7-9 | CASGAGGPSYNEQFF
TRBV5-4 | CASSYPRGGLSYNEQFF
TRBV6-5 | CASSREGTAGNTIYF
TRBV29-1 | CSVERTGTGDYGYTF
TRBV18 | CASSPPLSQSPYNEQFF
TRBV5-4 | CASSSQGVGTEAFF
TRBV28 | CASSSGMRWTESSYEQYF
TRBV6-2/TRBV6-3 | CASSLGGGYTF
TRBV10-3 | CAISLEQGKGTEAFF
TRBV2 | CASSENGAFNYGYTF
TRBV7-2 | CASSSGTLSTDTQYF
TRBV9 | CASSPHAGPNTEAFF
TRBV11-2 | CASSSGLPVSGNTIYF
TRBV29-1 | CSVDRQGTDTQYF